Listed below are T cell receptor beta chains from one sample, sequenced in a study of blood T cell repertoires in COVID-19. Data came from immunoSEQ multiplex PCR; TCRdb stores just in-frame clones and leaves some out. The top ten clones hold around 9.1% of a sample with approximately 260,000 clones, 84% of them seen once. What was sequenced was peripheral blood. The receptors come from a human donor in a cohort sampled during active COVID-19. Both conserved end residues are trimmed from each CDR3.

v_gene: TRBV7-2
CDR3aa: ASSSISLASVYEQY

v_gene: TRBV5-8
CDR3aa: ASSRGLVVETQY

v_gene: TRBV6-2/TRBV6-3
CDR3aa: ASSYSRVQLGSNQPQH

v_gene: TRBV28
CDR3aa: ASSSVDRPNYGYT

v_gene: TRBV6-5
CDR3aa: ASDRDRTNQPQH

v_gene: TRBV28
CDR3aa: ASRTQGHEQF

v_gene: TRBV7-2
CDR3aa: ASSFGTATDTQY

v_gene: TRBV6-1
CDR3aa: ASSEARWSQLTYEQY

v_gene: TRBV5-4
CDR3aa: ASSGGQGLQETQY

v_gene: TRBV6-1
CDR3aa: ASSGQGPSTNEKLF

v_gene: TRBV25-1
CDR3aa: ASNLSGRDNEQF

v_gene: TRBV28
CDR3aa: ASSRRQGRIYSNQPQH

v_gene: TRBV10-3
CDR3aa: AISQGAFDEAF

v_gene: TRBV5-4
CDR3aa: ASRVAGGPYEQY

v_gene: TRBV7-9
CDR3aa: ASSLGTGGVDTQY

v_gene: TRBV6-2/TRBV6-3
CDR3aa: ASSRQASRNSPLH

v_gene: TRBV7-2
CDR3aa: ASRLAGGGTDTQY

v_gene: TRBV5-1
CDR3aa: ASSLGGDQETQY

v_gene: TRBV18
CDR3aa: ASSPDSSYEQY

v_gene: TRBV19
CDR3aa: ASSQTMYSNQPQH

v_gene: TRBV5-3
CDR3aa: ARSPTGFYGYT

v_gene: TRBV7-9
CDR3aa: ASSSGGYGYT